This section outlines one TCR beta chain sequence together with its context. As processed by the authors: Amplifying reference gene primers gave estimates of nucleated cell counts. Measured with immunoSEQ multiplex PCR; TCRdb has only the in-frame clones, and not every one. That table furnishes V, J and clone size, whereas the DNA furnished D and trimming. The sample contains around 73,000 clones, roughly 84% of which appear only once. V dropped 3 bases and J dropped 5 bases, with 10 bases sitting between them. The CDR3 contains 13 residues. The entry originates in a study of blood T cell repertoires in COVID-19. Study context: From the United States, Italy and Spain came samples of acute and convalescent COVID-19. Sample material is recorded as cDNA or gDNA derived from T cells, B-cell-depleted T cells, or PBMCs.

The TCR sequence derives from a human donor in a cohort sampled during active COVID-19. The chain carries TRBV12-3 or TRBV12-4 and TRBJ2-5; D gene ambiguous. Material: peripheral blood. The CDR3: CASSFGAPETQYF. CDR3 DNA sequence: TGTGCCAGCAGTTTCGGAGCACCCGAGACCCAGTACTTC.